The 20 T cell receptor beta chains presented below share a single source sample, sequenced in a study of blood T cell repertoires in COVID-19. Clones were sequenced by immunoSEQ multiplex PCR, and TCRdb holds only the in-frame ones, with some missing. The sample includes more than 300,000 clones, approximately 92% seen only once; the top ten take around 18%. Sequenced sample: PBMCs or T cells enriched from blood (not recorded which). These receptors all stem from a woman in her 30s who had recovered from COVID-19.

The V and J genes are TRBV20-1 and TRBJ2-1, with TRBD2 matching over 7 bases. V dropped 3 bases and J dropped 4; count of bases not matched to a gene: 6. CDR1 and CDR2 (germline): DFQATT, SNEGSKA (reference sequence). CDR3 length: 14 amino acids. In nucleotides, the CDR3 is TGCAGTGCTAGTGGGCCGGGAGGTTACAATGAGCAGTTCTTC. As protein: CSASGPGGYNEQFF.

The gene calls are TRBV2 and TRBJ1-4; TRBD1 aligns across 8 bases. CDR3 size: 14 residues. V was clipped by 4 bases and J by 4 bases; unmatched bases: 2. Germline values: CDR1 SNHLY, CDR2 FYNNEI. In DNA, the CDR3 is TGTGCCAGCAGTGGGACAGGGATTAATGAAAAACTGTTTTTT. Protein product: CASSGTGINEKLFF. The complete variable domain, with remaining parts taken from reference TRBV2 and TRBJ1-4, reads EPEVTQTPSHQVTQMGQEVILRCVPISNHLYFYWYRQILGQKVEFLVSFYNNEISEKSEIFDDQFSVERPDGSNFTLKIRSTKLEDSAMYFCASSGTGINEKLFFGSGTQLSVL.

The rearrangement links TRBV4-2 to TRBJ2-7, with D maybe TRBD1 (5 bases). Per the germline V gene, CDR1 is LGHNA and CDR2 is YNFKEQ. This CDR3 has 15 residues. Trimming removed 0 bases at V and 5 bases at J, with 14 bases between. The CDR3 here is CASSQEGSTVNEQYF. In nucleotides, the CDR3 is TGTGCCAGCAGCCAAGAGGGGTCGACAGTCAACGAGCAGTACTTC.

V usage is TRBV3-1 (or the pseudogene TRBV3-2) and J usage is TRBJ2-7; no firm D call. Germline assignment: CDR1 LGHDT and CDR2 YNNKEL (reference sequence). The CDR3 is 9 residues long. The ends were cut back, 10 bases at V and 3 bases at J, with 4 bases in the middle. Here the CDR3 reads CATYYEQYF. CDR3 in DNA: TGTGCCACCTACTACGAGCAGTACTTC.

The V gene is TRBV7-9, the J gene TRBJ1-2; D unclear. The CDR3 sequence is 13 residues long. The V and J ends lost 2 bases and 1 base respectively, with 5 bases between them. CDR1 and CDR2 (germline): SEHNR, FQNEAQ (reference sequence). CDR3 bases: TGTGCCAGCAGCTTACAGGATAACTATGGCTACACCTTC. This codes for CASSLQDNYGYTF.

The rearrangement uses TRBV10-3 and TRBJ2-7, with 8 bases matching TRBD1. Per the germline V gene, CDR1 is ENHRY and CDR2 is SYGVKD. There are 12 residues in the CDR3. V shed 10 bases, J shed 3 bases, and the junction held 5 bases outside the gene matches. The CDR3: CATRQGSYEQYF. In DNA form, the CDR3 reads TGTGCCACTAGACAGGGGAGCTACGAGCAGTACTTC.

The chain uses TRBV24-1 and TRBJ2-1, with 11 bases that match TRBD2. This CDR3 contains 16 residues. Germline V lookup: CDR1 KGHDR, CDR2 SFDVKD. Losses at the gene ends were 2 bases for V and 4 bases for J; bases not matched to a gene: 3. The CDR3: CATSDSVAGGYNEQFF. CDR3 DNA sequence: TGTGCCACCAGTGATTCTGTAGCGGGAGGGTACAATGAGCAGTTCTTC.

The V and J genes are TRBV6-2 or TRBV6-3 and TRBJ1-6, with 12 bases that match TRBD1. The CDR3 length is 20 residues. Per germline, CDR1 MNHEY and CDR2 SVGEGT. With V trimmed by 2 bases and J by 4 bases, 12 bases remained unmatched. The CDR3 nucleotides read TGTGCCAGCAGTTACCCTCCCGGGACAGGGGGCCGAATGTATAATTCACCCCTCCACTTT. Amino acid sequence: CASSYPPGTGGRMYNSPLHF.

About this clone itself: Additional DNA sequences in this sample encode the identical CDR3. This chain uses TRBV6-5 with TRBJ2-7, with D unclear. Looked up from germline, CDR1 is MNHEY and CDR2 is SVGAGI. The length of the CDR3 is 13 residues. Trimming pared 2 bases from V and 2 bases from J, leaving 7 bases between. Here the CDR3 DNA reads TGTGCCAGCAGTTACGGGCAAACCTACGAGCAGTACTTC. Encoded protein: CASSYGQTYEQYF.

Only a few counts were recorded for this clone. V is TRBV20-1 and J is TRBJ1-6; TRBD1 aligns across 9 bases. Germline V gene lookup returns CDR1 DFQATT and CDR2 SNEGSKA (reference sequence). CDR3 length equals 14 residues. J was trimmed by 10 bases and V by 5 bases; bases with no gene match: 9. In nucleotides, the CDR3 is TGCAGTGCTGGTGCGACAGGGGGGGAGTCACCCCTCCACTTT. This gives the protein CSAGATGGESPLHF.

The table lists this clone with a few counts. The V call is TRBV27, the J call TRBJ2-7; the D gene is possibly TRBD1 (5 bases). This CDR3 has 13 residues. Trimming took 6 bases from V and 7 from J, leaving 16 bases between them. Germline V gene data show CDR1 as MNHEY and CDR2 as SMNVEV (reference sequence). Here the CDR3 reads CASRPQGLWEQYF. As DNA, the CDR3 is TGTGCCAGCAGGCCCCAGGGTCTTTGGGAGCAGTACTTC.

The V call is TRBV9, the J call TRBJ1-3, with a tentative D call TRBD1 (5 bases). V was cut by 4 bases and J by 1 base, with 12 bases left in between. The germline V gene has CDR1 SGDLS and CDR2 YYNGEE. The CDR3 has 15 residues. The CDR3 sequence is CASSPDHRSGNTIYF. The CDR3 DNA follows: TGTGCCAGCAGCCCGGACCACAGGTCTGGAAACACCATATATTTT.

The V gene is TRBV7-3, the J gene TRBJ2-5; no definite D call. V lost 5 bases and J lost 5, with 12 bases in between. The length of the CDR3 is 13 residues. CDR1 is SGHTA and CDR2 is FQGTGA in the germline V gene. CDR3 bases: TGTGCCAGCAGCCCTGCGGAGTGGGAGACCCAGTACTTC. Translated, it gives CASSPAEWETQYF.

The V call is TRBV9, the J call TRBJ2-2; D is perhaps TRBD1 (6 bases). Trimming took off 3 bases at V and 6 bases at J, with 9 bases between the two ends. The CDR3 is 13 amino acids. Looked up from germline, CDR1 is SGDLS and CDR2 is YYNGEE. In nucleotides, the CDR3 is TGTGCCAGCAGCGCGACAGGACCCGGGGAGCTGTTTTTT. Amino acids: CASSATGPGELFF.

V and J are TRBV24-1 and TRBJ1-5; 10 bases map to TRBD1. The V and J ends lost 5 bases and 2 bases, in that order; junction bases with no gene match: 20. The CDR3 spans 21 residues. Germline V CDR1 and CDR2: KGHDR, SFDVKD. The CDR3 loop is CATSGPRSGTGDPVGNQPQHF. The DNA of the CDR3 is TGTGCCACCAGTGGCCCCCGGTCCGGGACAGGGGACCCGGTGGGCAATCAGCCCCAGCATTTT.

The chain carries TRBV24-1 and TRBJ1-6, with a tentative D call TRBD1 (5 bases). V was pared by 5 bases and J by 5 bases, with 15 bases between. The CDR3 contains 16 residues. Germline CDR1 reads KGHDR; CDR2 reads SFDVKD. In DNA form, the CDR3 reads TGTGCCACCAGTGTTGCGGGACGGCAAAATAATTCACCCCTCCACTTT. Protein product: CATSVAGRQNNSPLHF.

The chain links TRBV24-1 to TRBJ1-5; 7 bases match TRBD1. The germline gives CDR1 KGHDR, CDR2 SFDVKD. The CDR3 is 14 residues long. V was pared by 3 bases and J by 7 bases, with 5 bases of the junction left unmatched. CDR3 in amino acids: CATSDTGVGQPQHF. In DNA form, the CDR3 reads TGTGCCACCAGTGATACAGGGGTCGGCCAGCCCCAGCATTTT.

The chain carries TRBV7-8 and TRBJ1-5; D is unresolved. This CDR3 spans 14 amino acids. V lost 2 bases to trimming and J lost 1 base, with 6 bases between them. The germline V gene has CDR1 SGHVS and CDR2 FQNEAQ. In nucleotides, the CDR3 is TGTGCCAGCAGCTTACCGGTGAGCAATCAGCCCCAGCATTTT. Its translation is CASSLPVSNQPQHF. Supplemented by reference TRBV7-8 and TRBJ1-5, the full variable domain reads GAGVSQSPRYKVAKRGQDVALRCDPISGHVSLFWYQQALGQGPEFLTYFQNEAQLDKSGLPSDRFFAERPEGSVSTLKIQRTQQEDSAVYLCASSLPVSNQPQHFGDGTRLSIL.

This chain uses TRBV29-1 with TRBJ2-7; 11 nucleotides agree with TRBD1. The length of the CDR3 is 18 residues. V lost 7 bases to trimming and J lost 0 bases; unmatched junction nucleotides: 17. Germline V gene data show CDR1 as SQVTM and CDR2 as ANQGSEA. The CDR3 here is CSAEGQGALGPFSYEQYF. The DNA for the CDR3 is TGCAGCGCCGAAGGACAGGGGGCCTTGGGCCCCTTCTCCTACGAGCAGTACTTC.

The V call is TRBV4-2, the J call TRBJ1-4; D possibly corresponds to TRBD1 (5 bases). The V end was cut by 0 bases, the J end by 2 bases, with 16 bases between. Looked up from germline, CDR1 is LGHNA and CDR2 is YNFKEQ. This CDR3 spans 18 amino acids. The CDR3 spells CASSQEFQGMSTNEKLFF. CDR3 in DNA: TGTGCCAGCAGCCAAGAGTTTCAGGGTATGTCGACTAATGAAAAACTGTTTTTT.